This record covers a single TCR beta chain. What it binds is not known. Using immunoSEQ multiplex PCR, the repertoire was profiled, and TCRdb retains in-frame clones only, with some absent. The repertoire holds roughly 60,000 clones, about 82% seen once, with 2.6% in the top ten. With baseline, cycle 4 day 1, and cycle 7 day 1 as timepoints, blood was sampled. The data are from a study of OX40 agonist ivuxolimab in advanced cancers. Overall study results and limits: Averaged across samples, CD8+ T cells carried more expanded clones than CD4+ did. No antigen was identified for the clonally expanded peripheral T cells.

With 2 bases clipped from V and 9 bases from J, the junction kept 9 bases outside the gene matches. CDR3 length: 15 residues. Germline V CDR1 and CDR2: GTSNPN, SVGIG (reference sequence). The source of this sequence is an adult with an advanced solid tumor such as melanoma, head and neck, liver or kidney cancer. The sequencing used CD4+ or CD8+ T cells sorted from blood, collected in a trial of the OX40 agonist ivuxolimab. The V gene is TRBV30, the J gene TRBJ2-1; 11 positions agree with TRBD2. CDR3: CAWSQKGLAASEQFF. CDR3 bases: TGTGCCTGGAGTCAAAAGGGACTAGCGGCTAGTGAGCAGTTCTTC.